This T cell receptor beta chain is drawn from a study of T-cell memory formation after mild COVID-19 (dated by TCRdb to the early 2020s). Concerning the study at large: Most TCR sequence clusters were specific to one of the two donors. Longitudinal TCRalpha and TCRbeta repertoire sequencing tracked T-cell clones expanding and contracting after mild COVID-19 in two donors. The cohort comprised two young, previously healthy adult volunteers, one female and one male.

The research as a whole found: Only a couple of mild cases were covered by the study, and larger cohorts that include severe cases with pre-infection samples were considered necessary. Contracting CD4+ clones were found mainly in CM and EM memory subsets, while CD8+ clones were enriched in EMRA. Whether the second-wave clones peaking on day 37 were SARS-CoV-2 specific was not confirmed. From day 15 to 85, contracting clones showed balanced CD4/CD8 phenotypes, whereas a second wave of clones that expanded from day 15 to 37 leaned towards CD4+. Some responding clones were found in pre-infection memory, which suggests that pre-existing cross-reactive memory T cells took part in the SARS-CoV-2 response.

With respect to this clonotype: Its antigen remains undetermined. Within one base of it there is no much larger clone, and no base qualities were kept.

Ficoll-Paque density gradient centrifugation was the method used to isolate PBMCs. The sequencer listed for this sample is Illumina NovaSeq 6000. Using 5'RACE with constant-segment primers, TCRalpha and TCRbeta cDNA libraries were constructed, with sample barcodes and unique molecular identifiers added in the process. RNA was extracted from every sample with Trizol reagent. Amplification of the libraries took two PCR steps, and the second step added a second sample barcode plus Illumina TruSeq adapters. The libraries were sequenced on an Illumina NovaSeq using 2 x 150 bp paired-end reads. The published analysis was carried out like this. Reads were demultiplexed and collapsed into UMI-guided consensus sequences with migec v1.2.7. Using mixcr v2.1.11, UMI consensuses were aligned to TRA and TRB V and J templates and then assembled into clonotypes. A clonotype was counted as expanded or contracted only if both edgeR and NoisET called the change significant, with noise models trained on biological replicates. edgeR calls used a false discovery rate-adjusted p below 0.01 and a log2 fold-change threshold of 1. As an exploratory analysis of dynamics, PCA with hierarchical clustering was applied to max-normalized trajectories of the 1000 most abundant clonotypes. Separately sequenced CD4+ and CD8+ repertoires were used to assign a CD4 or CD8 phenotype to each responding clone. Using fastp trimming at Q25 and MiXCR clonotype assembly, TCRdb reanalyzed the public sequencing data and kept in-frame beta chains. Rows are unified per CDR3 protein, each entry keeping the most common DNA and genes. These V and J calls are TCRdb output, not the study's own analysis. A total of roughly 550,000 distinct CDR3 sequences appear in this sample, roughly 20% of them only once. The biggest ten clones account for roughly an eighth of the sample.

Taken from cysteine to phenylalanine, the CDR3 has 14 residues. The CDR3 DNA has 42 bases and is translated from base 1. V and J are truncated by 4 bases and 8 bases respectively, leaving an intervening sequence of 12 bases. From the germline V gene, CDR1 is KGHSH and CDR2 is LQKENI. The chain was built from TRBV18 and TRBJ1-6; the D segment could be TRBD1, given 5 matching bases. Sequences were obtained from PBMCs or a T cell subset sorted from them (not recorded which). This receptor was obtained from an adult woman who had mild COVID-19 (a few samples of this study predate the infection). The sample titles of this study are shuffled in the database, so cell type and time point are left out; the donor was told from shared clones. The CDR3 is CASSRGPVDSPLHF. The DNA sequence is given as TGTGCCAGCTCACGGGGCCCGGTGGATTCACCCCTCCACTTT.